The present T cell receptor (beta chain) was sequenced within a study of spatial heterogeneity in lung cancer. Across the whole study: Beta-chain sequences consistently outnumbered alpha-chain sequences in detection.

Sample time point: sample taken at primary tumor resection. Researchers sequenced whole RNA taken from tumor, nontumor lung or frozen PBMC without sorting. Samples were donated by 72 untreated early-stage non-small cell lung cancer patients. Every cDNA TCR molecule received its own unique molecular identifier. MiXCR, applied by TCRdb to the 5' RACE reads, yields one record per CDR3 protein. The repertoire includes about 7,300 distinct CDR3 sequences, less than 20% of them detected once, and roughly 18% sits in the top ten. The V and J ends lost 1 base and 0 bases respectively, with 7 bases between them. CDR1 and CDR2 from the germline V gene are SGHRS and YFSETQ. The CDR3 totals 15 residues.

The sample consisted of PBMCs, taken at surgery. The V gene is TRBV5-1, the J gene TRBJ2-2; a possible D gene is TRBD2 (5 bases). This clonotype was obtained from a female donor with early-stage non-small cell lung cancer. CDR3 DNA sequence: TGCGCCAGCAGCTTGACGGGGTCGAACACCGGGGAGCTGTTTTTT. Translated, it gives CASSLTGSNTGELFF.